This TCR beta chain was profiled in a study of T-cell reconstitution after alpha-beta-depleted transplantation in children. During its preparation, the TCRbeta library received unique molecular identifiers. From the PCR reads, TCRdb called clonotypes with MiXCR, one entry per CDR3 protein. The table shows about 210,000 distinct CDR3 sequences, with roughly 18% occurring only once. This clonotype turned up a few times. Its antigen is undetermined. V shed 5 bases and J shed 3 bases, with 11 bases lying between them. The CDR3 loop spans 13 amino acids. From germline, CDR1 is MNHNS and CDR2 SASEGT. Findings and caveats of the study: Newly produced T cells mostly accounted for T-cell counts and diversity one year post-transplant.

The chain employs TRBV6-1 and TRBJ2-7; tentatively, D is TRBD1 (6 bases). This specimen was PBMCs, mostly from graft donor cells, taken 360 days after TCRalphabeta/CD19-depleted stem cell transplant. The clonotype comes from a male patient between 2 and 9 years old who had a stem cell transplant for acute lymphoblastic leukemia, so the T cells may come from the graft donor. The CDR3 DNA is TGTGCCAGCAGTACAGGGACCAACTACGAGCAGTACTTC. As protein: CASSTGTNYEQYF.